This T cell receptor (beta chain) was captured by sequencing in a study of CD8 T cells in ankylosing spondylitis. TCRdb reanalysed the 5' RACE reads using MiXCR and keeps one entry per CDR3 protein. The sample includes around 230,000 distinct CDR3 sequences, approximately 9% of them seen just once. This clonotype occurred a few times. Trimming left V 0 bases short and J 0 bases short, with 12 bases between. In germline, CDR1 is LGHDT, CDR2 YNNKEL (reference sequence). The CDR3 is 17 residues long. The sequencing input was blood, either unsorted or a sorted T cell fraction (not recorded which). The sequence was collected from a male donor with ankylosing spondylitis or in good health (not recorded which). This sequence joins TRBV3-1 and TRBJ1-3; possible D gene TRBD1, 5 bases. In DNA, the CDR3 is TGTGCCAGCAGCCAAGATGGGGCGGGACTCTCTGGAAACACCATATATTTT. This codes for CASSQDGAGLSGNTIYF.